This T cell receptor (beta chain) was captured by sequencing in a study of T cells in women clearing cervical HPV infection. As for this clone: The observed sequence ends 3 residues before the CDR3 terminus, with the missing tail filled in from the germline J gene.

V was shortened by 3 bases and J by 6 bases, with 8 bases between the two germline ends. This CDR3 spans 12 amino acids. Germline-derived CDR1 and CDR2 are LNHDA and SQIVND (reference sequence). Using immunoSEQ multiplex PCR, the repertoire was profiled, and TCRdb retains in-frame clones only, with some absent. The table lists some 31,000 clones. The specimen sequenced was blood buffy coat. The chain uses TRBV19 and TRBJ1-2; D gene uncertain. The origin of this receptor is a woman between 18 and 70 years old with a cervical HPV16 infection that either progressed to CIN3+ or cleared (not recorded which). CDR3 bases read: TGTGCCAGTAGTATGCGGATTGATGGC. Protein: CASSMRIDG. The whole CDR3 sequence is CASSMRIDGYTF.